This TCR beta chain was profiled in a study of OX40 agonist ivuxolimab in advanced cancers. Study-level background: Ivuxolimab was an agonistic, fully human IgG2 monoclonal antibody directed against OX40 (CD134), a costimulatory receptor. Intravenous ivuxolimab was administered to patients every 2 weeks at six dose levels: 0.01, 0.1, 0.3, 1.5, 3 and 10 mg/kg. Of the 50 to 55 dose-escalation patients, hepatocellular carcinoma was present in around 20, melanoma in roughly 15, renal cell carcinoma in 9 and head and neck cancer in 9. The dose-escalation cohort was almost 85% male with a mean age of about 54 years, ranging from roughly 23 to 90. Patients were allowed to have had prior anti-PD-1, anti-PD-L1 or anti-CTLA-4 therapy, and approximately 40% of the dose-escalation patients had been treated with checkpoint inhibitors. Partial responses were achieved by three dose-escalation patients, of whom one had hepatocellular carcinoma and two had cutaneous melanoma. Peripheral TCRbeta sequencing was intended to test whether TCR sequence diversity was altered and clonal T-cell expansion was caused by ivuxolimab. The monotherapy dose-escalation portion (N of about 47 patients) of the phase I ivuxolimab trial is reported in the paper. What the study reported, not specific to this receptor: Low levels of normalized T-cell clonal expansion were also seen in some patients who did not respond. Partial responders in the 0.1-3.0 mg/kg groups had among the lowest normalized peripheral clonal expansion, especially among CD8+ T cells. Antigen specificity was not determined for the clonally expanded peripheral T cells. At doses of 0.1 to 3.0 mg/kg, clonal expansion of both CD4+ and CD8+ blood T cells was observed from baseline to week 6. After ivuxolimab, CD8+ T cells had more expanded clones than CD4+ T cells on average.

Patients with a history of autoimmune disease or receiving systemic immunosuppression were excluded from the trial. Peripheral blood for TCR sequencing was drawn from every dose cohort at baseline, at cycle 4 day 1 and at cycle 7 day 1. The samples were drawn from a first-in-human, open-label, multicenter phase I dose-escalation trial of ivuxolimab. Adults with locally advanced or metastatic head and neck squamous cell, hepatocellular, melanoma or renal cell carcinoma were enrolled in the trial. Before TCR sequencing, CD4+ T cells and CD8+ T cells from peripheral blood were sorted into separate populations. To sequence the TCRbeta CDR3 region, genomic DNA was isolated from the sorted cells. The immunoSEQ Assay was used for sequencing of TCRbeta CDR3 regions. The immuneACCESS repertoire file appears here via TCRdb, limited to in-frame rearrangements. These files lack a portion of the clones; in checked studies, under half of the deficit traces to unresolved V genes, and the cause of the others is not known. In this sample the table shows some 60,000 clones, 80% to 90% of which occur a single time. More than 1.5% of the sample lies in the top ten.

CDR1 and CDR2, looked up from the germline V gene, are SGHRS and YFSETQ. The CDR3, from cysteine to phenylalanine, totals 17 residues. Only CDR3 DNA remains: 51 bases, in frame from the first base. The germline V end is reduced by 6 bases and the J end by 0 bases; junction bases left unmatched: 11. Comment on this clone: Its recognized antigen is unknown. Per-base qualities were not stored, and no clone one base away is much larger.

The V and J genes are TRBV5-1 and TRBJ2-7; the central 11 bases match TRBD1. The sequence was obtained from an adult with an advanced solid tumor such as melanoma, head and neck, liver or kidney cancer. The source was CD4+ or CD8+ T cells sorted from blood, collected in a trial of the OX40 agonist ivuxolimab. The base sequence is TGCGCCAGCACCTTTGGACAGGGGGCATTTAGCTCCTACGAGCAGTACTTC. Its amino acids are CASTFGQGAFSSYEQYF.